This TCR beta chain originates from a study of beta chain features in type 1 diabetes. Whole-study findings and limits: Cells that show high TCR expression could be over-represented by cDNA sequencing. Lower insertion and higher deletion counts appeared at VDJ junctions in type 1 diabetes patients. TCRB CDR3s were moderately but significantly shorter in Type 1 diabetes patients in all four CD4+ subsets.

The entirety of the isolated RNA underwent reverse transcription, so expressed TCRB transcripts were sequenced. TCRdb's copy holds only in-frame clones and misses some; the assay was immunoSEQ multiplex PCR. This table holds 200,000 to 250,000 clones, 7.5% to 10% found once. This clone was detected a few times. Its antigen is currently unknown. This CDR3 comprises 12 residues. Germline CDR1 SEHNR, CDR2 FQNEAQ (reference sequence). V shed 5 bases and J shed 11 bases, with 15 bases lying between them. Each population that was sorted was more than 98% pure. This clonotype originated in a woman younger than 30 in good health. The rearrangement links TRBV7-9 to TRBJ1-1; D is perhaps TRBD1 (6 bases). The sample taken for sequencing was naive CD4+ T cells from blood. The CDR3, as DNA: TGTGCCAGCAGCCCCCACAGGGAAGAGGCTTTCTTT. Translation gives CASSPHREEAFF.